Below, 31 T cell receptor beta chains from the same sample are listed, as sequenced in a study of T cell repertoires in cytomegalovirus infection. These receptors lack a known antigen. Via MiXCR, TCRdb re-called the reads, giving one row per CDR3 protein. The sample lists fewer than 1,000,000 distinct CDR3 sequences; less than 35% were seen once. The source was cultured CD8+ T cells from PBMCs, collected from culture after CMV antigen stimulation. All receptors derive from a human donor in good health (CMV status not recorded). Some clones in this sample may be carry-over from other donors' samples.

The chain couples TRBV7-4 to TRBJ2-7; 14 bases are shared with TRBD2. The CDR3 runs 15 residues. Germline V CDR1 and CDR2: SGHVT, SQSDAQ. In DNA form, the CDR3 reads TGTACCAGCAGCCTTGGACTAGCGGGGGGATACGAGCAGTACGTC. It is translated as CTSSLGLAGGYEQYV.

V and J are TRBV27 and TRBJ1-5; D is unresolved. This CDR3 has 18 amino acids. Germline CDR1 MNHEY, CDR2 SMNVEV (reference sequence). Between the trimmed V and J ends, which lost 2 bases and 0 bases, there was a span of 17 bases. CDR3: CASSLIFSASYSNQPQHF. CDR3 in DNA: TGTGCCAGCAGTTTAATCTTTTCGGCATCTTATAGCAATCAGCCCCAGCATTTT.

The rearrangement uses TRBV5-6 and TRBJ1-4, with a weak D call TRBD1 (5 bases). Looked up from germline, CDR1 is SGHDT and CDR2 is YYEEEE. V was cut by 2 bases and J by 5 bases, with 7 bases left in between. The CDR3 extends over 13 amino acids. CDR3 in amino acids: CASSLRQNEKLFF. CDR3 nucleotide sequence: TGTGCCAGCAGCTTACGACAGAATGAAAAACTGTTTTTT.

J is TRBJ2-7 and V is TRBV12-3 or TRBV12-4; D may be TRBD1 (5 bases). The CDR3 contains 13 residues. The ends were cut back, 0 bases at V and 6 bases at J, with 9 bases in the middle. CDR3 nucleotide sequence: TGTGCCAGCAGTTTAGCAAGGGGCACCGAGCAGTACGTC. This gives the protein CASSLARGTEQYV.

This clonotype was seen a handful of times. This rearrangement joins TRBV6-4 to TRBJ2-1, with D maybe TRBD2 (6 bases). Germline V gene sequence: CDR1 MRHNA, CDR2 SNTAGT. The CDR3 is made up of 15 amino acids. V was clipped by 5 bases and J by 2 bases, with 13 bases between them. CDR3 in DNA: TGTGCCAGCAGTAAACACGGACTACCCTACAATGAGCAGTTCTTC. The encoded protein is CASSKHGLPYNEQFF.

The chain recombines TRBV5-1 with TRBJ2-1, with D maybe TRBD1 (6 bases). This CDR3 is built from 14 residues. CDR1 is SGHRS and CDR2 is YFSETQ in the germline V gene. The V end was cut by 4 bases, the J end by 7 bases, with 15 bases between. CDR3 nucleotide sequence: TGCGCCAGCAGCCCCTCAGGACAGCCGAATGAGCAGTTCTTC. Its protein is CASSPSGQPNEQFF. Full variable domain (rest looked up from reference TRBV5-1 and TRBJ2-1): KAGVTQTPRYLIKTRGQQVTLSCSPISGHRSVSWYQQTPGQGLQFLFEYFSETQRNKGNFPGRFSGRQFSNSRSEMNVSTLELGDSALYLCASSPSGQPNEQFFGPGTRLTVL.

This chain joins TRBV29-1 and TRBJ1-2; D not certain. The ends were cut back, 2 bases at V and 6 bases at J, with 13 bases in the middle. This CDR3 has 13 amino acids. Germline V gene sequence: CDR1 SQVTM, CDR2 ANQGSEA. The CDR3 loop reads CSVENRPRDGYTF. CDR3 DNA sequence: TGCAGCGTTGAAAACCGACCCCGGGATGGCTACACCTTC. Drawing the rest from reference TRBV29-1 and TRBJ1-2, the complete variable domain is SAVISQKPSRDICQRGTSLTIQCQVDSQVTMMFWYRQQPGQSLTLIATANQGSEATYESGFVIDKFPISRPNLTFSTLTVSNMSPEDSSIYLCSVENRPRDGYTFGSGTRLTVV.

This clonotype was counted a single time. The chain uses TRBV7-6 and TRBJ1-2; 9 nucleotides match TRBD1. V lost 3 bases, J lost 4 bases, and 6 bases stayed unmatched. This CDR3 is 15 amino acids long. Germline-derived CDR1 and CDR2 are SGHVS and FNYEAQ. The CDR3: CASSFKGTGFYGYTF. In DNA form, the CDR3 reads TGTGCCAGCAGCTTTAAAGGGACAGGGTTCTATGGCTACACCTTC. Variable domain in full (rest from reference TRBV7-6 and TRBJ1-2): GAGVSQSPRYKVTKRGQDVALRCDPISGHVSLYWYRQALGQGPEFLTYFNYEAQQDKSGLPNDRFSAERPEGSISTLTIQRTEQRDSAMYRCASSFKGTGFYGYTFGSGTRLTVV.

In DNA, the CDR3 is TGTGCCAGCAGTTTTTCCCCCAGACTTAACTATGGCTACACCTTC. Encoded protein: CASSFSPRLNYGYTF. The chain joins TRBV12-3 or TRBV12-4 to TRBJ1-2; D not resolved. This CDR3 comprises 15 residues. V lost 3 bases to trimming and J lost 1 base, with 12 bases between them.

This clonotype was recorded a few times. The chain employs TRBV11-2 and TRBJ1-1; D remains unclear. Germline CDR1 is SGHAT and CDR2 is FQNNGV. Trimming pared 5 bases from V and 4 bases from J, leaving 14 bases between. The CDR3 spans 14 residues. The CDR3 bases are TGTGCCAGCAGCCCACGACGAGAAAGCACTGAAGCTTTCTTT. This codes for CASSPRRESTEAFF. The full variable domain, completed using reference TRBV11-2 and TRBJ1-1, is EAGVAQSPRYKIIEKRQSVAFWCNPISGHATLYWYQQILGQGPKLLIQFQNNGVVDDSQLPKDRFSAERLKGVDSTLKIQPAKLEDSAVYLCASSPRRESTEAFFGQGTRLTVV.

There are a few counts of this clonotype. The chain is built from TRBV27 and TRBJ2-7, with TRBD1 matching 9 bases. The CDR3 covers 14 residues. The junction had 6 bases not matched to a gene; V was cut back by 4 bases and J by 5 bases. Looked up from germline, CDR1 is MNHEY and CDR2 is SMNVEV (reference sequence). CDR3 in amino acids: CASSSGTGKNEQYV. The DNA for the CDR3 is TGTGCCAGCAGTTCTGGGACAGGGAAGAACGAGCAGTACGTC.

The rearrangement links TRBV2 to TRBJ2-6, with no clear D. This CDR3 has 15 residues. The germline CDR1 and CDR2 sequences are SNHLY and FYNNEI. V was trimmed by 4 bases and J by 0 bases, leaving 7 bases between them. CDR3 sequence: CASSAGRSGANVLTF. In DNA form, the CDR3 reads TGTGCCAGCAGTGCGGGCCGCTCTGGGGCCAACGTCCTGACTTTC.

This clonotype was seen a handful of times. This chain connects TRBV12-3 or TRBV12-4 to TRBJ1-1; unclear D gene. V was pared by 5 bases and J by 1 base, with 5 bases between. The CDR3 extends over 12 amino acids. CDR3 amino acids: CASSISNTEAFF. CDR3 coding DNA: TGTGCCAGCAGTATTTCGAACACTGAAGCTTTCTTT.

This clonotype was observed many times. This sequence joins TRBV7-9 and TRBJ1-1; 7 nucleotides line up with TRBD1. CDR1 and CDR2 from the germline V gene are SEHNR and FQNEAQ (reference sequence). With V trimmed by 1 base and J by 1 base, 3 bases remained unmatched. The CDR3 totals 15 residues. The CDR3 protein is CASSLEGAGNTEAFF. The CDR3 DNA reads TGTGCCAGCAGCTTAGAGGGGGCGGGGAACACTGAAGCTTTCTTT.

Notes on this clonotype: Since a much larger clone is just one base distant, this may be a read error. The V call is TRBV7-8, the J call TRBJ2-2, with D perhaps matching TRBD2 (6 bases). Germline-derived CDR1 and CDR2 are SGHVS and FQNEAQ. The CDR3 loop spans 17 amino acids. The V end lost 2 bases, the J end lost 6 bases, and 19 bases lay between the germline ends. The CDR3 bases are TGTGCCAGCAGCTTATGGCCCCGGGAGAGGGAGGCCGGGGAGCTGTTTTTT. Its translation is CASSLWPREREAGELFF.

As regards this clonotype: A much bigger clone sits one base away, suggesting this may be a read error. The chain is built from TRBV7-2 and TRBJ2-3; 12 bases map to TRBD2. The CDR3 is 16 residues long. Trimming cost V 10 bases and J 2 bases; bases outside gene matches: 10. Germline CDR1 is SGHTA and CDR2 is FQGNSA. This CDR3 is CANSFGLAGITDTQYF. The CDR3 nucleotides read TGTGCCAACAGTTTCGGACTAGCGGGGATCACAGATACGCAGTATTTT.

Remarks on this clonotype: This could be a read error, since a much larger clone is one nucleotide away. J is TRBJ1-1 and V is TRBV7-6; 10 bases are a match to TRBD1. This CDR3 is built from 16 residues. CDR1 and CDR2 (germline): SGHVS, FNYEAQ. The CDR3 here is CANSFSGTGDYTEAFF. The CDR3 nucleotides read TGTGCCAACAGCTTCTCCGGGACAGGGGACTACACTGAAGCTTTCTTT.

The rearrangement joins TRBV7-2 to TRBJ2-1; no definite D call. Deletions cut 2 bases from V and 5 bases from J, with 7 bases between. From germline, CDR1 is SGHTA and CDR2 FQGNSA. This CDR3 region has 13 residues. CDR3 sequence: CASSLMNDNEQFF. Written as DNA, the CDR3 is TGTGCCAGCAGCTTAATGAACGACAATGAGCAGTTCTTC.

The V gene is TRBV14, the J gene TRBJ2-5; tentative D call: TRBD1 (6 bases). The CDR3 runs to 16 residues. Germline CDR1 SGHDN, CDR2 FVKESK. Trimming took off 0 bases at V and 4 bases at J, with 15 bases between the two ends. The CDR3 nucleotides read TGTGCCAGCAGCCAAGACATTACAGGGATCGGAGAGACCCAGTACTTC. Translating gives CASSQDITGIGETQYF.

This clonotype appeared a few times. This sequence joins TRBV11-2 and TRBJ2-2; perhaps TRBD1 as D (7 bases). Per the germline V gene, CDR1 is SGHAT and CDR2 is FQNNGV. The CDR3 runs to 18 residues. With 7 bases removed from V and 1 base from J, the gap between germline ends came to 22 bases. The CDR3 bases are TGTGCCAGCAACTACCCTGACAGGGAGGTTGAGAACACCGGGGAGCTGTTTTTT. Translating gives CASNYPDREVENTGELFF. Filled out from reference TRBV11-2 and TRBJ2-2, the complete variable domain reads EAGVAQSPRYKIIEKRQSVAFWCNPISGHATLYWYQQILGQGPKLLIQFQNNGVVDDSQLPKDRFSAERLKGVDSTLKIQPAKLEDSAVYLCASNYPDREVENTGELFFGEGSRLTVL.

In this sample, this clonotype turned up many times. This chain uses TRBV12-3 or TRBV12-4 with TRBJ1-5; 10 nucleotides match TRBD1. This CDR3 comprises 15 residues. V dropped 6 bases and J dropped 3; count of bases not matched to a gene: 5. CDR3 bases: TGTGCCAGCAGCCCGGGACAGGGGCACAATCAGCCCCAGCATTTT. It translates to CASSPGQGHNQPQHF.

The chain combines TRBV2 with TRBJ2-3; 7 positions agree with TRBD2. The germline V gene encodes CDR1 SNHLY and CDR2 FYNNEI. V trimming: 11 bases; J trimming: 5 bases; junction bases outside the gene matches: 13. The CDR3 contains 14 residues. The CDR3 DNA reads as TGTGCCCGCTCCGGGGCTAGCGGAGAAGATACGCAGTATTTT. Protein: CARSGASGEDTQYF.

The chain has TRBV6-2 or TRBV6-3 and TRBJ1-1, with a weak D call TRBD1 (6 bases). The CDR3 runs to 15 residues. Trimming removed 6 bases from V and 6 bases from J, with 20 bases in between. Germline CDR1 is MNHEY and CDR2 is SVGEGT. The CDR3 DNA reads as TGTGCCAGCAGAACCCGGCGGGGGCCCGAACCTGAAGCTTTCTTT. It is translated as CASRTRRGPEPEAFF.

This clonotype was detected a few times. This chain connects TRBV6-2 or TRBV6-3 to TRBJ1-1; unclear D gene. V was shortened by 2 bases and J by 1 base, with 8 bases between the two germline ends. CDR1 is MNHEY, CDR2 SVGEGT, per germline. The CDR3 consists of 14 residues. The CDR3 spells CASSYDSKNTEAFF. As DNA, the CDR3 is TGTGCCAGCAGTTACGACTCGAAGAACACTGAAGCTTTCTTT.

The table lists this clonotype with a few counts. The CDR3 DNA reads as TGTGCCAGCAGCTTCGACATGGGGGGCACCGGGGAGCTGTTTTTT. The encoded protein is CASSFDMGGTGELFF. The V call is TRBV7-6, the J call TRBJ2-2; D is perhaps TRBD2 (6 bases). This CDR3 is built from 15 residues. V lost 3 bases, J lost 4 bases, and 12 bases lay in between. Germline V gene lookup returns CDR1 SGHVS and CDR2 FNYEAQ.

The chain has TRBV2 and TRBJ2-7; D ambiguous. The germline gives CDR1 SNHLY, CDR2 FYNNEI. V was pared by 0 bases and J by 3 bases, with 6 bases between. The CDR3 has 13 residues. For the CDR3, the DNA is TGTGCCAGCAGTGAAGCAAGAGGCTACGAGCAGTACTTC. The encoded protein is CASSEARGYEQYF.

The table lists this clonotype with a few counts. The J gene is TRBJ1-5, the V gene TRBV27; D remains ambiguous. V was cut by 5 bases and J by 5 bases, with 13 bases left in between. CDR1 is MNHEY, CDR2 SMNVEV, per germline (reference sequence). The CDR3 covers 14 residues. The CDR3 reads CASSNGDGDQPQHF. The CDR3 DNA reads TGTGCCAGCAGTAACGGGGATGGGGATCAGCCCCAGCATTTT.

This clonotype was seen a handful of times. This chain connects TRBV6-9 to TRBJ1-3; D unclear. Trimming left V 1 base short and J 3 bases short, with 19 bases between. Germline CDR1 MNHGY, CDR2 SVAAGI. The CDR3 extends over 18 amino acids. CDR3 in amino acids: CASSYWRSLYKNGNTIYF. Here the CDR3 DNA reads TGTGCCAGCAGTTATTGGCGTAGCCTATATAAAAATGGAAACACCATATATTTT.

CDR3 nucleotide sequence: TGTGCCAGCACCCCGACAGGGGGATCCACAGATACGCAGTATTTT. It yields the protein CASTPTGGSTDTQYF. The rearrangement joins TRBV12-3 or TRBV12-4 to TRBJ2-3; 9 nucleotides agree with TRBD1. J gave up 2 bases and V 7 bases, and 7 bases lay outside the gene matches. CDR3 length equals 15 residues.

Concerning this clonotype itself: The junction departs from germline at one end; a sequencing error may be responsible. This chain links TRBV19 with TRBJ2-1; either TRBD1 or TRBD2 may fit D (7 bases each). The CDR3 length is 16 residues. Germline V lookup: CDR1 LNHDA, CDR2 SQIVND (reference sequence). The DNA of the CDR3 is TGTGCCAGTAGAATAGGGAGGGGGCTGGGTGAGGATGAGCAGTTCTTC. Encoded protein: CASRIGRGLGEDEQFF.

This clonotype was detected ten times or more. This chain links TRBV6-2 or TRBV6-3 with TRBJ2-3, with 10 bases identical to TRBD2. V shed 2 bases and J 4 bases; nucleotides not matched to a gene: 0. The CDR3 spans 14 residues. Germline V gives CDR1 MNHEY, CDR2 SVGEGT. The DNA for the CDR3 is TGTGCCAGCAGTTACGGGACTAGCGCAGATACGCAGTATTTT. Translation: CASSYGTSADTQYF.